These 11 T cell receptor beta chains came from one sample sequenced in a study of neurological immune-mediated disorders. TCRdb used MiXCR to reprocess the 5' RACE reads, holding one entry per CDR3 protein. The sample has about 70,000 distinct CDR3 sequences, roughly 4.9% seen once; the top ten hold approximately 5.6%. Sequenced input: PBMCs. The receptors stem from a human donor with multiple sclerosis. The donor label of this sample is uncertain.

This clonotype has a count of ten or more. The V call is TRBV4-2, the J call TRBJ2-3, with 11 bases identical to TRBD2. The ends lost 4 bases at V and 6 bases at J; junction bases unmatched: 6. Germline CDR1 and CDR2: LGHNA and YNFKEQ. The CDR3 totals 15 residues. The CDR3 bases are TGTGCCAGCAGCCGTAGCGGGGGGGCAGGCGATACGCAGTATTTT. Its translation is CASSRSGGAGDTQYF.

This clonotype was counted once. A clone one base away is much larger, so this may be a read error. The chain recombines TRBV12-3 or TRBV12-4 with TRBJ1-4; 8 bases match TRBD1. The CDR3 sequence is 13 residues long. The CDR3 loop is CVSSPGGWEKLFF. CDR3 bases: TGTGTCAGCAGTCCAGGGGGCTGGGAAAAACTGTTTTTT.

At least ten counts were recorded for this clonotype. The chain has TRBV27 and TRBJ2-7; D may be TRBD2 (6 bases). Looked up from germline, CDR1 is MNHEY and CDR2 is SMNVEV (reference sequence). Deletions cut 8 bases from V and 0 bases from J, with 11 bases between. The CDR3 spans 13 residues. CDR3 nucleotides: TGTGCCAGCGGTCGGGGGAGCTCCTACGAGCAGTACTTC. It encodes CASGRGSSYEQYF.

This clonotype was recorded at least ten times. The chain employs TRBV5-1 and TRBJ2-3; no clear D gene. Germline CDR1 SGHRS, CDR2 YFSETQ. V was cut by 0 bases and J by 1 base, with 9 bases left in between. The CDR3 has 15 amino acids. The CDR3 nucleotides read TGCGCCAGCAGCTTGGAGGCGCCCGGCACAGATACGCAGTATTTT. This codes for CASSLEAPGTDTQYF.

This clonotype came up many times. This chain connects TRBV20-1 to TRBJ1-2; 8 bases are a match to TRBD1. Germline V lookup: CDR1 DFQATT, CDR2 SNEGSKA (reference sequence). This CDR3 is 15 amino acids long. The junction had 11 bases not matched to a gene; V was cut back by 2 bases and J by 6 bases. The CDR3 DNA sequence: TGCAGTGCTAGACCGGGACAGGATATAACCAATGGCTACACCTTC. Its translation: CSARPGQDITNGYTF.

This clonotype was seen many times. V usage is TRBV29-1 and J usage is TRBJ2-3; D gene ambiguous. There are 13 residues in the CDR3. V shed 4 bases and J shed 2 bases, with 10 bases lying between them. Germline assignment: CDR1 SQVTM and CDR2 ANQGSEA. The CDR3, as DNA: TGCAGCGTTGTAAGATCCCTCACAGATACGCAGTATTTT. Protein sequence: CSVVRSLTDTQYF.

This clonotype was found many times. The chain joins TRBV10-3 to TRBJ2-7; D may match TRBD1 or TRBD2 (5 bases each). The CDR3 spans 16 residues. V was shortened by 4 bases and J by 3 bases, with 19 bases between the two germline ends. Germline V gives CDR1 ENHRY, CDR2 SYGVKD. This CDR3 reads CAISAIPGRKDYEQYF. The CDR3 coding sequence is TGTGCCATCAGTGCCATCCCGGGACGGAAAGACTACGAGCAGTACTTC.

Many counts were recorded for this clonotype. This chain joins TRBV7-2 and TRBJ1-2; D is uncertain. With 2 bases removed from V and 0 bases from J, the gap between germline ends came to 10 bases. The germline CDR1 and CDR2 sequences are SGHTA and FQGNSA. This CDR3 is 15 amino acids long. The CDR3 reads CASSLRPVANYGYTF. The CDR3, as DNA: TGTGCCAGCAGCTTAAGGCCGGTAGCTAACTATGGCTACACCTTC. The variable domain in full, with the rest retrieved from reference TRBV7-2 and TRBJ1-2, is GAGVSQSPSNKVTEKGKDVELRCDPISGHTALYWYRQSLGQGLEFLIYFQGNSAPDKSGLPSDRFSAERTGGSVSTLTIQRTQQEDSAVYLCASSLRPVANYGYTFGSGTRLTVV.

Many counts were recorded for this clonotype. This chain uses TRBV5-1 with TRBJ2-7, with D perhaps TRBD2 (5 bases). The CDR3 is 14 amino acids. V lost 0 bases to trimming and J lost 6 bases, with 13 bases between them. Per germline, CDR1 SGHRS and CDR2 YFSETQ. The CDR3 protein is CASSLGTEAIEQYF. CDR3 nucleotides: TGCGCCAGCAGCTTGGGGACGGAGGCTATCGAGCAGTACTTC.

This clonotype was picked up many times. The rearrangement uses TRBV5-1 and TRBJ1-2; maybe TRBD1 (5 bases). This CDR3 comprises 14 residues. Trimming cost V 6 bases and J 6 bases, with 18 bases left between them. Germline CDR1 reads SGHRS; CDR2 reads YFSETQ. CDR3 sequence reads: CASKIDRRTNGYTF. The CDR3 coding sequence is TGCGCCAGCAAAATAGACAGACGAACGAATGGCTACACCTTC.

This clonotype was counted ten times or more. The chain recombines TRBV30 with TRBJ2-1; D tentatively reads TRBD1 or TRBD2 (5 bases each). The CDR3 is made up of 14 amino acids. Between the trimmed V and J ends, which lost 5 bases and 4 bases, there was a span of 15 bases. Germline loops: CDR1 GTSNPN, CDR2 SVGIG (reference sequence). DNA of the CDR3: TGTGCCTGGGGTACGGGACGGGTATACAATGAGCAGTTCTTC. Translating it yields CAWGTGRVYNEQFF.